The sequence of this TCR beta chain was determined in a study of blood T cell repertoires in COVID-19. On the study more broadly: Italy, Spain and the United States were the sources of the convalescent and acute COVID-19 samples. In each case, the material was cDNA or gDNA derived from T cells, B-cell-depleted T cells, or PBMCs.

Authors' analysis steps: Reference gene primer amplification yielded estimated nucleated cell counts. Some clones are missing from TCRdb's copy, which holds only in-frame ones; the method was immunoSEQ multiplex PCR. The DNA was the basis for D and trimming; V, J and clone size are from that table. The repertoire holds 200,000 to 300,000 clones, with 60% to 75% as singletons. The CDR3 is 12 residues long. Germline lookup yields CDR1 SNHLY and CDR2 FYNNEI. The V and J ends lost 6 bases and 1 base respectively, with 6 bases between them. This rearrangement joins TRBV2 to TRBJ1-2, with a weak D call TRBD1 (5 bases). This receptor was obtained from a woman of 80 years or more with acute or convalescent COVID-19. Material for sequencing was peripheral blood. The CDR3 coding sequence is TGTGCCAGCAGACAGGATAACTATGGCTACACCTTC. It yields the protein CASRQDNYGYTF.